This TCR beta chain derives from a study of T cell repertoires in cytomegalovirus infection. TCRdb passed the reads through MiXCR, listing each CDR3 protein once. The sample consists of about 530,000 distinct CDR3 sequences, around 27% of them appearing once. The sequenced material came from PBMCs. This TCR derives from a human donor in good health (CMV status not recorded). Some clones in this sample may be carry-over from other donors' samples.

CDR3 sequence: CAWSPAGYQETQYF. The CDR3 nucleotides are TGTGCCTGGTCCCCGGCGGGGTACCAAGAGACCCAGTACTTC. J is TRBJ2-5 and V is TRBV30; TRBD2 might be the D (6 bases). Germline V CDR1 and CDR2: GTSNPN, SVGIG (reference sequence). There are 14 residues in the CDR3. The V end lost 5 bases, the J end lost 0 bases, and 13 bases lay between the germline ends. The full variable domain, in which reference TRBV30 and TRBJ2-5 provide the parts outside the CDR3, is SQTIHQWPATLVQPVGSPLSLECTVEGTSNPNLYWYRQAAGRGLQLLFYSVGIGQISSEVPQNLSASRPQDRQFILSSKKLLLSDSGFYLCAWSPAGYQETQYFGPGTRLLVL.